Listed below are T cell receptor beta chains from one sample, sequenced in a study of PD-L1 blockade in urothelial cancer. Method: immunoSEQ multiplex PCR; TCRdb's copy keeps in-frame clones and lacks some. The sample yields some 67,000 clones, approximately 88% seen once. The material sequenced was PBMCs, taken around atezolizumab (anti-PD-L1) treatment. These TCRs come from a man aged 55 to 70 with urothelial cancer. CDR3s include the opening cysteine and the closing phenylalanine or tryptophan. D genes are given only for firm matches. The size field is filled for only some rows; it gives once, few, many or a size class.

d_gene: -
len: 12
v_gene: TRBV6-5
abundance: few
j_gene: TRBJ1-2
CDR3aa: CASSAGLYGYTF
CDR3nt: TGTGCCAGCAGTGCGGGGCTCTATGGCTACACCTTC

d_gene: TRBD2
len: 16
v_gene: TRBV27
abundance: -
j_gene: TRBJ2-3
CDR3aa: CASKGGRGGVTDTQYF
CDR3nt: TGTGCCAGCAAGGGCGGGAGAGGTGGGGTCACAGATACGCAGTATTTT

d_gene: TRBD1
len: 17
v_gene: TRBV10-3
abundance: -
j_gene: TRBJ2-6
CDR3aa: CASRTGEFPSGANVLTF
CDR3nt: TGTGCCAGCAGGACAGGGGAGTTCCCCTCTGGGGCCAACGTCCTGACTTTC

d_gene: -
len: 12
v_gene: TRBV30
abundance: -
j_gene: TRBJ1-2
CDR3aa: CAWSGGTYGYTF
CDR3nt: TGTGCCTGGAGTGGGGGCACCTATGGCTACACCTTC

d_gene: -
len: 13
v_gene: TRBV6-5
abundance: few
j_gene: TRBJ1-5
CDR3aa: CASSRQQNQPQHF
CDR3nt: TGTGCCAGCAGTCGACAGCAGAATCAGCCCCAGCATTTT

d_gene: TRBD1
len: 16
v_gene: TRBV5-1
abundance: -
j_gene: TRBJ1-1
CDR3aa: CASSLGDTGGNTEAFF
CDR3nt: TGCGCCAGCAGCTTGGGAGATACAGGGGGGAACACTGAAGCTTTCTTT

d_gene: -
len: 11
v_gene: TRBV7-9
abundance: -
j_gene: TRBJ2-1
CDR3aa: CASSLGLVPFF
CDR3nt: TGTGCCAGCAGCTTAGGGCTAGTACCGTTCTTC

d_gene: -
len: 16
v_gene: TRBV21-1
abundance: -
j_gene: TRBJ2-5
CDR3aa: CAKKARLAGEAETQYF
CDR3nt: TGTGCCAAAAAGGCGAGACTAGCGGGAGAGGCAGAGACCCAGTACTTC

d_gene: TRBD2
len: 17
v_gene: TRBV11-1
abundance: -
j_gene: TRBJ2-1
CDR3aa: CASSFRLAGGVHNEQFF
CDR3nt: TGTGCCAGCAGCTTTAGACTAGCGGGGGGGGTACACAATGAGCAGTTCTTC

d_gene: TRBD1
len: 13
v_gene: TRBV19
abundance: once
j_gene: TRBJ1-2
CDR3aa: CASLSTGAYGYTF
CDR3nt: TGTGCCAGTCTATCTACAGGGGCCTATGGCTACACCTTC

d_gene: -
len: 15
v_gene: TRBV19
abundance: -
j_gene: TRBJ2-7
CDR3aa: CASTAGGGSSYEQYF
CDR3nt: TGTGCCAGTACCGCCGGGGGCGGGAGCTCCTACGAGCAGTACTTC

d_gene: -
len: 19
v_gene: TRBV6-4
abundance: -
j_gene: TRBJ1-2
CDR3aa: CASSDLAGIGSGVNYGYTF
CDR3nt: TGTGCCAGCAGTGACTTGGCAGGGATTGGCAGCGGGGTTAACTATGGCTACACCTTC

d_gene: TRBD1
len: 15
v_gene: TRBV7-6
abundance: -
j_gene: TRBJ1-2
CDR3aa: CASSPSTGGPYGYTF
CDR3nt: TGTGCCAGCAGCCCCTCGACAGGGGGACCTTATGGCTACACCTTC

d_gene: TRBD1
len: 17
v_gene: TRBV18
abundance: -
j_gene: TRBJ2-2
CDR3aa: CASSPPRGPLGTGELFF
CDR3nt: TGTGCCAGCTCACCACCGAGGGGGCCTCTAGGCACCGGGGAGCTGTTTTTT

d_gene: TRBD2
len: 15
v_gene: TRBV30
abundance: -
j_gene: TRBJ2-1
CDR3aa: CAWSVKRGAGDEQFF
CDR3nt: TGTGCCTGGAGTGTTAAGCGGGGGGCTGGGGATGAGCAGTTCTTC

d_gene: -
len: 13
v_gene: TRBV5-1
abundance: -
j_gene: TRBJ2-2
CDR3aa: CASRDTDIGELFF
CDR3nt: TGCGCCAGCAGGGACACAGATATCGGGGAGCTGTTTTTT

d_gene: -
len: 11
v_gene: TRBV2
abundance: -
j_gene: TRBJ1-5
CDR3aa: CASSEDNLQHF
CDR3nt: TGTGCCAGCAGTGAGGACAACCTCCAGCATTTT

d_gene: -
len: 16
v_gene: TRBV6-5
abundance: -
j_gene: TRBJ2-7
CDR3aa: CASSYSSMAGTYEQYF
CDR3nt: TGTGCCAGCAGTTACTCGAGTATGGCGGGAACCTACGAGCAGTACTTC

d_gene: TRBD1
len: 12
v_gene: TRBV30
abundance: -
j_gene: TRBJ2-7
CDR3aa: CAWSTGAYEQYF
CDR3nt: TGTGCCTGGAGTACAGGGGCCTACGAGCAGTACTTC

d_gene: -
len: 13
v_gene: TRBV29-1
abundance: -
j_gene: TRBJ1-2
CDR3aa: CSVVQAGDYGYTF
CDR3nt: TGCAGCGTTGTACAGGCCGGCGACTATGGCTACACCTTC

d_gene: TRBD2
len: 15
v_gene: TRBV5-1
abundance: once
j_gene: TRBJ2-1
CDR3aa: CASSLLAGVYNEQFF
CDR3nt: TGCGCCAGCAGCTTGCTAGCGGGAGTCTACAATGAGCAGTTCTTC

d_gene: TRBD1
len: 14
v_gene: TRBV5-8
abundance: -
j_gene: TRBJ2-1
CDR3aa: CASRCRGLSCEQFF
CDR3nt: TGTGCCAGCCGCTGTAGGGGGCTTTCTTGTGAGCAGTTCTTC

d_gene: -
len: 14
v_gene: TRBV9
abundance: -
j_gene: TRBJ2-3
CDR3aa: CASSLRLVTDTQYF
CDR3nt: TGTGCCAGCAGCCTAAGACTAGTCACAGATACGCAGTATTTT

d_gene: TRBD2
len: 18
v_gene: TRBV28
abundance: -
j_gene: TRBJ2-5
CDR3aa: CASSPGGTSGSNSETQYF
CDR3nt: TGTGCCAGCAGTCCAGGTGGGACTAGCGGGAGTAATTCAGAGACCCAGTACTTC

d_gene: TRBD2
len: 14
v_gene: TRBV6-6
abundance: -
j_gene: TRBJ2-7
CDR3aa: CASSPSGTTYEQYF
CDR3nt: TGTGCCAGCAGCCCTAGCGGGACTACCTACGAGCAGTACTTC

d_gene: TRBD2
len: 15
v_gene: TRBV10-1
abundance: -
j_gene: TRBJ2-7
CDR3aa: CASSESQLAASEQYF
CDR3nt: TGCGCCAGCAGTGAGTCTCAACTAGCGGCTTCCGAGCAGTACTTC

d_gene: TRBD1
len: 16
v_gene: TRBV7-6
abundance: -
j_gene: TRBJ2-7
CDR3aa: CASSLASGQGFYEQYF
CDR3nt: TGTGCCAGCAGCTTAGCGTCGGGACAGGGGTTCTACGAGCAGTACTTC

d_gene: TRBD1
len: 15
v_gene: TRBV6-5
abundance: -
j_gene: TRBJ1-1
CDR3aa: CASSFDRVMNTEAFF
CDR3nt: TGTGCCAGCAGTTTCGACAGGGTTATGAACACTGAAGCTTTCTTT

d_gene: -
len: 14
v_gene: TRBV10-2
abundance: -
j_gene: TRBJ1-1
CDR3aa: CASSELALNTEAFF
CDR3nt: TGCGCCAGCAGTGAGTTGGCCTTGAACACTGAAGCTTTCTTT

d_gene: -
len: 15
v_gene: TRBV7-8
abundance: -
j_gene: TRBJ2-1
CDR3aa: CASSAVAVAYNEQFF
CDR3nt: TGTGCCAGCAGCGCCGTAGCGGTCGCCTACAATGAGCAGTTCTTC

d_gene: TRBD2
len: 18
v_gene: TRBV7-2
abundance: -
j_gene: TRBJ2-7
CDR3aa: CASSLGGLAGAQTYEQYF
CDR3nt: TGTGCCAGCAGCTTAGGAGGACTAGCGGGAGCGCAAACCTACGAGCAGTACTTC

d_gene: -
len: 15
v_gene: TRBV2
abundance: -
j_gene: TRBJ1-5
CDR3aa: CASSDGGYSNQPQHF
CDR3nt: TGTGCCAGCAGTGACGGCGGCTATAGCAATCAGCCCCAGCATTTT

d_gene: TRBD2
len: 16
v_gene: TRBV4-1
abundance: -
j_gene: TRBJ2-7
CDR3aa: CASSQVTSGRASGTYF
CDR3nt: TGCGCCAGCAGCCAAGTGACTAGCGGGAGGGCCTCAGGCACGTACTTC

d_gene: -
len: 15
v_gene: TRBV6-5
abundance: -
j_gene: TRBJ1-5
CDR3aa: CASSYSREGNQPQHF
CDR3nt: TGTGCCAGCAGTTACTCGAGGGAGGGCAATCAGCCCCAGCATTTT

d_gene: -
len: 16
v_gene: TRBV14
abundance: -
j_gene: TRBJ1-2
CDR3aa: CASSQLLGRGDYGYTF
CDR3nt: TGTGCCAGCAGCCAACTTTTAGGGAGGGGAGACTATGGCTACACCTTC

d_gene: -
len: 13
v_gene: TRBV7-3
abundance: -
j_gene: TRBJ2-3
CDR3aa: CASSEGVADTQYF
CDR3nt: TGTGCCAGCAGTGAGGGGGTTGCAGATACGCAGTATTTT

d_gene: -
len: 13
v_gene: TRBV7-9
abundance: -
j_gene: TRBJ2-1
CDR3aa: CASSSSERNEQFF
CDR3nt: TGTGCCAGCAGCTCAAGTGAGAGGAATGAGCAGTTCTTC

d_gene: -
len: 14
v_gene: TRBV18
abundance: -
j_gene: TRBJ2-7
CDR3aa: CASSPRPGSYEQYF
CDR3nt: TGTGCCAGCTCTCCACGGCCAGGGTCCTACGAGCAGTACTTC

d_gene: -
len: 13
v_gene: TRBV19
abundance: -
j_gene: TRBJ1-2
CDR3aa: CASRDTGPKPYTF
CDR3nt: TGTGCCAGTAGGGATACAGGACCCAAACCCTACACCTTC

d_gene: TRBD2
len: 20
v_gene: TRBV9
abundance: few
j_gene: TRBJ2-3
CDR3aa: CASSVDESGQTSGSTDTQYF
CDR3nt: TGTGCCAGCAGCGTAGACGAATCGGGACAGACTAGCGGGAGTACTGATACGCAGTATTTT

d_gene: TRBD2
len: 16
v_gene: TRBV10-3
abundance: -
j_gene: TRBJ2-3
CDR3aa: CAISDVAGGSTDTQYF
CDR3nt: TGTGCCATCAGTGATGTAGCGGGGGGGAGCACAGATACGCAGTATTTT

d_gene: -
len: 14
v_gene: TRBV19
abundance: -
j_gene: TRBJ2-1
CDR3aa: CASSNSGSYNEQFF
CDR3nt: TGTGCCAGTAGTAACAGCGGCTCCTACAATGAGCAGTTCTTC

d_gene: TRBD1
len: 15
v_gene: TRBV7-2
abundance: -
j_gene: TRBJ2-7
CDR3aa: CASSLGGTGHYEQYF
CDR3nt: TGTGCCAGCAGCTTAGGGGGGACAGGTCACTACGAGCAGTACTTC

d_gene: TRBD2
len: 16
v_gene: TRBV7-2
abundance: -
j_gene: TRBJ2-1
CDR3aa: CASSFPSGRMSNEQFF
CDR3nt: TGTGCCAGCAGCTTCCCCAGCGGGAGGATGTCCAATGAGCAGTTCTTC

d_gene: TRBD1
len: 12
v_gene: TRBV25-1
abundance: -
j_gene: TRBJ1-1
CDR3aa: CASSEDRSEAFF
CDR3nt: TGTGCCAGCAGTGAGGACAGGAGTGAAGCTTTCTTT

d_gene: TRBD1
len: 15
v_gene: TRBV4-1
abundance: -
j_gene: TRBJ2-7
CDR3aa: CASTQQDRGQDEQYF
CDR3nt: TGCGCCAGCACGCAGCAGGACAGGGGGCAAGACGAGCAGTACTTC

d_gene: TRBD2
len: 16
v_gene: TRBV7-3
abundance: -
j_gene: TRBJ2-1
CDR3aa: CASSLSSGVSYNEQFF
CDR3nt: TGTGCCAGCAGCTTAAGTAGCGGGGTTTCCTACAATGAGCAGTTCTTC

d_gene: TRBD2
len: 16
v_gene: TRBV19
abundance: -
j_gene: TRBJ2-2
CDR3aa: CATGLAGGPGSGELFF
CDR3nt: TGTGCCACCGGACTAGCGGGAGGGCCTGGTTCCGGGGAGCTGTTTTTT

d_gene: -
len: 15
v_gene: TRBV5-1
abundance: -
j_gene: TRBJ1-1
CDR3aa: CASSLDGGAETEAFF
CDR3nt: TGCGCCAGCAGCTTGGATGGGGGGGCGGAGACTGAAGCTTTCTTT

d_gene: TRBD1
len: 14
v_gene: TRBV6-5
abundance: -
j_gene: TRBJ1-1
CDR3aa: CASRPPGQGLSAFF
CDR3nt: TGTGCCAGCAGACCCCCGGGACAGGGTCTCTCAGCTTTCTTT